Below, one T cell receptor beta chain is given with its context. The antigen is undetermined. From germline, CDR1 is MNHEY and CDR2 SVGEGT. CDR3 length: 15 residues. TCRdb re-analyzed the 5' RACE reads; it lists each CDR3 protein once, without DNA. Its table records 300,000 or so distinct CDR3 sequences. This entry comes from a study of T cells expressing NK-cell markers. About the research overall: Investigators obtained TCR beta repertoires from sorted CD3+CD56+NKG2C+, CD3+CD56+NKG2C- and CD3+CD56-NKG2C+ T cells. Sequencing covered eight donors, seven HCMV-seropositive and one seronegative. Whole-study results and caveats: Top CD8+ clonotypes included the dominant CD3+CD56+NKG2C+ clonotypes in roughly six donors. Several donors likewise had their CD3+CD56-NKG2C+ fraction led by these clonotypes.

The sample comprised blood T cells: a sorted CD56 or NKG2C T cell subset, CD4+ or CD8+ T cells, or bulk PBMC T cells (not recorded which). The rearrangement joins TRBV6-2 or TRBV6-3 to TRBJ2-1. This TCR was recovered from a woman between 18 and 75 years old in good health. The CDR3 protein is CASSYLTISYNEQFF.